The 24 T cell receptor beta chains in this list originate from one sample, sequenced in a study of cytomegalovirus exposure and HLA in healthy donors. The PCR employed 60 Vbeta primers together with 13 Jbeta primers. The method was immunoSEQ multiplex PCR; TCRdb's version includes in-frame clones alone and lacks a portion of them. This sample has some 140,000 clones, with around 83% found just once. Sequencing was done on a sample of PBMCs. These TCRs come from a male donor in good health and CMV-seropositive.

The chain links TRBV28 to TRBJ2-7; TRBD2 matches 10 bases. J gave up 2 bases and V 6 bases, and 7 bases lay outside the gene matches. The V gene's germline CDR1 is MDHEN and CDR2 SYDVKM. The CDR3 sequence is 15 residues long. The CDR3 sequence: CASSQLAGITYEQYF. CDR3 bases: TGTGCCAGCAGCCAACTAGCGGGGATTACCTACGAGCAGTACTTC. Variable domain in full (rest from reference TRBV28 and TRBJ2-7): DVKVTQSSRYLVKRTGEKVFLECVQDMDHENMFWYRQDPGLGLRLIYFSYDVKMKEKGDIPEGYSVSREKKERFSLILESASTNQTSMYLCASSQLAGITYEQYFGPGTRLTVT.

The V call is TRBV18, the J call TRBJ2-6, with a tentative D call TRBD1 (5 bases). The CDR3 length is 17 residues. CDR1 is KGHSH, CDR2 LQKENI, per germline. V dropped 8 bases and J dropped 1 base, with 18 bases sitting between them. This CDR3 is CASTGPEAESGANVLTF. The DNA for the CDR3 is TGTGCCAGCACAGGACCCGAGGCCGAGTCTGGGGCCAACGTCCTGACTTTC. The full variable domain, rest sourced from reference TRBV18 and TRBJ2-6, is NAGVMQNPRHLVRRRGQEARLRCSPMKGHSHVYWYRQLPEEGLKFMVYLQKENIIDESGMPKERFSAEFPKEGPSILRIQQVVRGDSAAYFCASTGPEAESGANVLTFGAGSRLTVL.

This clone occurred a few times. DNA for the CDR3: TGTGCCAGCAGTACACCGGGACAGATAAGCCAAGAGACCCAGTACTTC. Translation gives CASSTPGQISQETQYF. The V gene is TRBV25-1, the J gene TRBJ2-5; 7 bases match TRBD1. There are 16 residues in the CDR3. Trimming took 5 bases from V and 1 from J; bases not matched to a gene: 10. Looked up from germline, CDR1 is MGHDK and CDR2 is SYGVNS. The full variable domain, completed using reference TRBV25-1 and TRBJ2-5, is EADIYQTPRYLVIGTGKKITLECSQTMGHDKMYWYQQDPGMELHLIHYSYGVNSTEKGDLSSESTVSRIRTEHFPLTLESARPSHTSQYLCASSTPGQISQETQYFGPGTRLLVL.

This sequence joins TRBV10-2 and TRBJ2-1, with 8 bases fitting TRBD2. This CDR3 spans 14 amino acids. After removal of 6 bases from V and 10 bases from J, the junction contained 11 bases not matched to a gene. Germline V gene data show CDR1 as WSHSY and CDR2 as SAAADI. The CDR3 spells CASSPGTSGGEQFF. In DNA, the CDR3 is TGCGCCAGCAGCCCCGGGACTAGTGGGGGGGAGCAGTTCTTC.

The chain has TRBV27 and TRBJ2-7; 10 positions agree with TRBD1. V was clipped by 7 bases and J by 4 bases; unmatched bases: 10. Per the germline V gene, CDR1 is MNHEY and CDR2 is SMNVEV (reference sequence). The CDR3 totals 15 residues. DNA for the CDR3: TGTGCCAGCACATTCAGGTGGGACAGGGGATACGAGCAGTACTTC. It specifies CASTFRWDRGYEQYF.

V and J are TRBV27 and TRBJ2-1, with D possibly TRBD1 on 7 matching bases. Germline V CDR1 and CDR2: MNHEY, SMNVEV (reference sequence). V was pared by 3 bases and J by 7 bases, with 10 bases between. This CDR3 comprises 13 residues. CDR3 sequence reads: CASSLTGRNEQFF. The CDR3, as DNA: TGTGCCAGCAGTTTGACAGGGAGGAATGAGCAGTTCTTC.

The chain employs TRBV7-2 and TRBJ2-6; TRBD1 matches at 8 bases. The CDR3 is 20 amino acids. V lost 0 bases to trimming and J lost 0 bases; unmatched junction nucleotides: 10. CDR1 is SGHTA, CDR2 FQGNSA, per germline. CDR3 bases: TGTGCCAGCAGCTTAGCCCCGGCGGGACAGGCGGTCTCTGGGGCCAACGTCCTGACTTTC. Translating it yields CASSLAPAGQAVSGANVLTF.

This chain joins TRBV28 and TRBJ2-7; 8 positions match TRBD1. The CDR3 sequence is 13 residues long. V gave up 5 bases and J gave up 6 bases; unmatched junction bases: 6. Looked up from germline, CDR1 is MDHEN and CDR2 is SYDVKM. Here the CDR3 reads CASSPTGVGEQYF. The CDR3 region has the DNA TGTGCCAGCAGTCCGACAGGGGTAGGCGAGCAGTACTTC.

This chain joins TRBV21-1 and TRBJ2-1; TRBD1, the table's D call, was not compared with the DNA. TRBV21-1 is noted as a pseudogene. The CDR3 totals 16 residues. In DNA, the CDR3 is TGTGCCAGCAGCAGTAACACAGGGGCCGGGGACAATGAGCAGTTCTTC. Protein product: CASSSNTGAGDNEQFF.

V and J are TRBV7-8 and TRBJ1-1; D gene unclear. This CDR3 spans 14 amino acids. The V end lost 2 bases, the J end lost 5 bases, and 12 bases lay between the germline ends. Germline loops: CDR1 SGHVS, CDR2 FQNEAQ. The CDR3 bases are TGTGCCAGCAGCTTAAATGAGGGAGGGACTGAAGCTTTCTTT. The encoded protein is CASSLNEGGTEAFF.

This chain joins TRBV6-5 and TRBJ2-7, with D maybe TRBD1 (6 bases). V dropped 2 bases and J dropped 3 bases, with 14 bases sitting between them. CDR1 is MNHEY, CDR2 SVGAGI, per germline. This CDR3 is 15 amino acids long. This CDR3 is CASSYDPQQGYEQYF. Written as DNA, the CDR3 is TGTGCCAGCAGTTACGACCCTCAACAGGGCTACGAGCAGTACTTC.

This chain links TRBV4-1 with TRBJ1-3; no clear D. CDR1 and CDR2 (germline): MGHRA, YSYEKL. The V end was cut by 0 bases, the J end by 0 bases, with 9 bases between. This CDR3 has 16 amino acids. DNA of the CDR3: TGCGCCAGCAGCCAAGAGGAATACAGCTCTGGAAACACCATATATTTT. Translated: CASSQEEYSSGNTIYF.

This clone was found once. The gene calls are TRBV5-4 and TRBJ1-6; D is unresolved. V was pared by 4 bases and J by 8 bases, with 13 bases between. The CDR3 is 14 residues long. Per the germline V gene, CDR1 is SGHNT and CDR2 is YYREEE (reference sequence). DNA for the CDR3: TGTGCCAGCAGCCCCGGACTGGAGTATTCACCCCTCCACTTT. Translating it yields CASSPGLEYSPLHF.

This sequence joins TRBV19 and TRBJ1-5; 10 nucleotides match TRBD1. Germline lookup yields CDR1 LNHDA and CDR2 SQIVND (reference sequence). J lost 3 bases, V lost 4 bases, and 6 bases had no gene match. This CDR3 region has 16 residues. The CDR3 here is CASSSRDRGFNQPQHF. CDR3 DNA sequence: TGTGCCAGTAGTAGCCGGGACAGGGGTTTCAATCAGCCCCAGCATTTT.

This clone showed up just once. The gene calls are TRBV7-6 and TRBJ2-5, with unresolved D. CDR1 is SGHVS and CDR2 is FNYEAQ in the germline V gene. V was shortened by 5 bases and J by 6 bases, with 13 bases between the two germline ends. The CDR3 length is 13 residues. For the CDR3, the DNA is TGTGCCAGCAGCCGCATGGCCGATAAGACCCAGTACTTC. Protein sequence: CASSRMADKTQYF.

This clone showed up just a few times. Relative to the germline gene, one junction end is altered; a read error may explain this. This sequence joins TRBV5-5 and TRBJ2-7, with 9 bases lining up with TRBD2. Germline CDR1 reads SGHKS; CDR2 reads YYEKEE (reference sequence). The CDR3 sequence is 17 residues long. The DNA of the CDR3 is TGTGCCAGCAGCTTAGACTTTCGCGGGGGGGTTTCCTACGAGCAGTGCTTC. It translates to CASSLDFRGGVSYEQCF.

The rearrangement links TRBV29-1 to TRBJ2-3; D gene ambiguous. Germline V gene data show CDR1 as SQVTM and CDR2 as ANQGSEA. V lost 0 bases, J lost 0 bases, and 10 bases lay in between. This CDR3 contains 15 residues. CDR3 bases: TGCAGCGTTGAAGATGGTCTAACTAGCACAGATACGCAGTATTTT. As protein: CSVEDGLTSTDTQYF.

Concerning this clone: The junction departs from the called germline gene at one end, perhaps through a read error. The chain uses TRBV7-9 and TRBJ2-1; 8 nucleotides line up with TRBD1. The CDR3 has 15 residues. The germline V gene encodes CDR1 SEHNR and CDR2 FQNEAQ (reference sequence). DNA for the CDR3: TGTTCCAGCAGCTCGTGGACAGGGATCGACAATGAGCAGTTCTTC. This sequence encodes CSSSSWTGIDNEQFF.

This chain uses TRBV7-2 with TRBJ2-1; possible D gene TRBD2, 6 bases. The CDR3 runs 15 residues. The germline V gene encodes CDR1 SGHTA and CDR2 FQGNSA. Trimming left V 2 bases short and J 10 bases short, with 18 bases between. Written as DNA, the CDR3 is TGTGCCAGCAGCTTATGGGTAGGGAACGGGGGAGAGCAGTTCTTC. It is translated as CASSLWVGNGGEQFF.

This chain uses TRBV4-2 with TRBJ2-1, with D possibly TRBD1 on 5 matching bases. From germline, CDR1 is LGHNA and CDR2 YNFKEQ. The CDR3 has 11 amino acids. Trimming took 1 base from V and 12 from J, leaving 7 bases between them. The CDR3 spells CASSQGGAQFF. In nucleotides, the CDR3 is TGTGCCAGCAGCCAAGGGGGCGCGCAGTTCTTC.

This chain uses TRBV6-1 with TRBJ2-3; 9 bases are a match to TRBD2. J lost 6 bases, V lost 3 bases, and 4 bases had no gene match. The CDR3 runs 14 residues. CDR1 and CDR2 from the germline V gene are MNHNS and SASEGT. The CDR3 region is CASSERLAVDTQYF. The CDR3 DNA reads TGTGCCAGCAGTGAGCGACTAGCGGTTGATACGCAGTATTTT.

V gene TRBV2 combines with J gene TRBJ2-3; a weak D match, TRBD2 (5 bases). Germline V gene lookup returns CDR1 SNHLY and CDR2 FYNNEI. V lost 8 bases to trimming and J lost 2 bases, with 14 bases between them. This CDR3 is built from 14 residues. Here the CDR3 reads CASLRERNTDTQYF. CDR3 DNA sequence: TGTGCCAGCTTGCGCGAGCGGAACACAGATACGCAGTATTTT. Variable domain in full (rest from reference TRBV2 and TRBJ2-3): EPEVTQTPSHQVTQMGQEVILRCVPISNHLYFYWYRQILGQKVEFLVSFYNNEISEKSEIFDDQFSVERPDGSNFTLKIRSTKLEDSAMYFCASLRERNTDTQYFGPGTRLTVL.

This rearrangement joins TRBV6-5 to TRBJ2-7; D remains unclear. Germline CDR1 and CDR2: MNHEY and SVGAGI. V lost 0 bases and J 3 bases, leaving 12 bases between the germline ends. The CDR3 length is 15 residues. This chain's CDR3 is CASSYSIAARYEQYF. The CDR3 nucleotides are TGTGCCAGCAGTTACTCGATAGCCGCCCGCTACGAGCAGTACTTC.

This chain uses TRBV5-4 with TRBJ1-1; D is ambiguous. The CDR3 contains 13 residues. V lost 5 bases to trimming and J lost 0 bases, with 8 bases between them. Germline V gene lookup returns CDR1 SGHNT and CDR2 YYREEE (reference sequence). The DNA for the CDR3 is TGTGCCAGCAGGCCCACAGTGAACACTGAAGCTTTCTTT. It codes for CASRPTVNTEAFF.